This T cell receptor (beta chain) was sequenced for a study of cytomegalovirus exposure and HLA in healthy donors. Turning to this clone: Its specificity is unknown.

Unmatched junction bases numbered 9, after V lost 4 bases and J lost 4 bases. This CDR3 is 15 amino acids long. Per the germline V gene, CDR1 is MNHNS and CDR2 is SASEGT. Study findings and constraints: According to reports, the classifier identified cytomegalovirus status with high specificity and sensitivity.

Assay: immunoSEQ multiplex PCR; the TCRdb copy retains only in-frame clones and omits some. Counted here are approximately 210,000 clones, 86% occurring once; the ten biggest clones make up roughly 1.5%. This chain connects TRBV6-1 to TRBJ1-2; 7 bases map to TRBD1. This TCR came from a woman aged 18-30 years in good health and CMV-seronegative. Source material: PBMCs. In DNA, the CDR3 is TGTGCCAGCAGTGCCCCGACAGGGCCCTCCTATGGCTACACCTTC. This encodes CASSAPTGPSYGYTF.